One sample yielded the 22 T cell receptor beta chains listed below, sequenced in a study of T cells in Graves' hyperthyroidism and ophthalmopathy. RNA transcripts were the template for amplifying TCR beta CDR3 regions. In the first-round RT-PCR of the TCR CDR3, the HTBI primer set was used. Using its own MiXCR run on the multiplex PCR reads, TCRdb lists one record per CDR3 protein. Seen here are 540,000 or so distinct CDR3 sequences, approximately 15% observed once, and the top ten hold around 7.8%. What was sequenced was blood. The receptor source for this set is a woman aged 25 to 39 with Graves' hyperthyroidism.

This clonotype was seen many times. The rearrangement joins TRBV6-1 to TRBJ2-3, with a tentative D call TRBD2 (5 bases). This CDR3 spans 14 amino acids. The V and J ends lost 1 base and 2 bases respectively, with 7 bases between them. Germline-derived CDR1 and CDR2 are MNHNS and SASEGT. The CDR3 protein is CASSEERFTDTQYF. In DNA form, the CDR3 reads TGTGCCAGCAGTGAAGAGCGGTTCACAGATACGCAGTATTTT.

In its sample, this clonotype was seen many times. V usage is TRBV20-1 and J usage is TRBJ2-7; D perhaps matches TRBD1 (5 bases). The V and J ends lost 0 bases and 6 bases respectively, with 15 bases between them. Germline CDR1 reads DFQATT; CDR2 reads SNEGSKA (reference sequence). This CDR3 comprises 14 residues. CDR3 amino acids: CSARDGARAGEQYF. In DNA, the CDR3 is TGCAGTGCTAGAGATGGGGCTCGAGCCGGCGAGCAGTACTTC.

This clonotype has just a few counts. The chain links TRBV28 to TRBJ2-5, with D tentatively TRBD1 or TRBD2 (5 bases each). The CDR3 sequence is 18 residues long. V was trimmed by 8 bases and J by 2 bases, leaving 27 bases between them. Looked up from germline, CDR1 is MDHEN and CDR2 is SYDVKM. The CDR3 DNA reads TGTGCCAGCTCACAAAACGAGGGCAGGGAGTCCCTTCAAGAGACCCAGTACTTC. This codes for CASSQNEGRESLQETQYF.

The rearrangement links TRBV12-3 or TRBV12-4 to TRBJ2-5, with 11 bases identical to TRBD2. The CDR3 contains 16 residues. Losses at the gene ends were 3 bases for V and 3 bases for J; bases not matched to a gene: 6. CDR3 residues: CASSFRTSGPEETQYF. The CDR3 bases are TGTGCCAGCAGTTTCCGGACTAGCGGGCCGGAAGAGACCCAGTACTTC.

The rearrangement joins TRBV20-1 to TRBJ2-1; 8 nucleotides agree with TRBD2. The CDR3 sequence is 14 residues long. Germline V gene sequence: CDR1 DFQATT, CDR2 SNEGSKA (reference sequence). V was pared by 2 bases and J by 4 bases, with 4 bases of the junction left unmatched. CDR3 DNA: TGCAGTGCTAGACGGGAGGGCCGGTACAATGAGCAGTTCTTC. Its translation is CSARREGRYNEQFF.

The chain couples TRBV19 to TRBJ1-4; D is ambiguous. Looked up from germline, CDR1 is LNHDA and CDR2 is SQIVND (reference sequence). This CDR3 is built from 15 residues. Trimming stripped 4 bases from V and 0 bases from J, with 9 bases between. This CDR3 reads CASSTDGATNEKLFF. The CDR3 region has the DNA TGTGCCAGTAGTACGGACGGGGCAACTAATGAAAAACTGTTTTTT.

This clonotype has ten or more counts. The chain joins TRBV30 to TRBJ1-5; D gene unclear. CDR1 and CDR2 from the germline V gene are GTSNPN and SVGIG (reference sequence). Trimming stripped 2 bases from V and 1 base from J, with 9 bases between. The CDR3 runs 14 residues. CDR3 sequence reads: CAWSPVSSNQPQHF. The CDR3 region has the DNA TGTGCCTGGAGTCCAGTATCGAGCAATCAGCCCCAGCATTTT.

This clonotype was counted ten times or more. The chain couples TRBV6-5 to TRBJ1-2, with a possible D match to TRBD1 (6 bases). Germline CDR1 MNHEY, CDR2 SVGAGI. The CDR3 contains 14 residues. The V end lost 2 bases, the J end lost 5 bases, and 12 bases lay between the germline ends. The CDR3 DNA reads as TGTGCCAGCAGTTACGCAGGGGAGTTGTATGGCTACACCTTC. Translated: CASSYAGELYGYTF.

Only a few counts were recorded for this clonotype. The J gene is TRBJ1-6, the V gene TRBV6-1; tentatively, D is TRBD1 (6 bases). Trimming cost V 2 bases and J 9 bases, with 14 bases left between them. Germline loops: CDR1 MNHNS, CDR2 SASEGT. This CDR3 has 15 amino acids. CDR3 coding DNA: TGTGCCAGCAGTGAACCCGGGACAAGATTTTCACCCCTCCACTTT. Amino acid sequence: CASSEPGTRFSPLHF.

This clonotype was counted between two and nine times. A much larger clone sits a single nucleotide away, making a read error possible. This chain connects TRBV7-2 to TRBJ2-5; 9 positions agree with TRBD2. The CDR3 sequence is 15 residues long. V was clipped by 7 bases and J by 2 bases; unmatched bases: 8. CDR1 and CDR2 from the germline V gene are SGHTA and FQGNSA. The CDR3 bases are TGTGCCAGCAACCCCTGGCTAGCGGGACAAGAGACCCAGTACTTC. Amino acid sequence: CASNPWLAGQETQYF.

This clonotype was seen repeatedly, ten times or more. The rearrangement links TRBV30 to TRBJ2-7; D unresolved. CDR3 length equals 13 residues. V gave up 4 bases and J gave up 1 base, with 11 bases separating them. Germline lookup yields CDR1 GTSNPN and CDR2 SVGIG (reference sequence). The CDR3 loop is CAWTPQRSYEQYF. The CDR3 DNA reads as TGTGCCTGGACGCCCCAGAGGTCCTACGAGCAGTACTTC.

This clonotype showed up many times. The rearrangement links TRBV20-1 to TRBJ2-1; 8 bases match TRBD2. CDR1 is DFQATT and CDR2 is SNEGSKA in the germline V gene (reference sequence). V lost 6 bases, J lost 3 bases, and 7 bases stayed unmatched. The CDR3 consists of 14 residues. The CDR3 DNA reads TGCAGTGCCAGGGGACTAGTAAACTACAATGAGCAGTTCTTC. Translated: CSARGLVNYNEQFF.

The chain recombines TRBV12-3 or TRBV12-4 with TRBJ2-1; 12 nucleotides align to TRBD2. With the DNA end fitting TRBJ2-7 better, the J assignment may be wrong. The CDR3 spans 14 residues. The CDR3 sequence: CASNSGLAGNEQYF. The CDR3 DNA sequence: TGTGCCAGCAACTCGGGACTAGCGGGTAATGAGCAGTACTTC.

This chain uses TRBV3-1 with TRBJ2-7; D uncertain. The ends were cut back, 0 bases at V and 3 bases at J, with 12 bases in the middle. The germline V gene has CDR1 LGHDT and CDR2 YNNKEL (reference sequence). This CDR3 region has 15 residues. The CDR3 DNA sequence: TGTGCCAGCAGCCAAGAGTCGAATAGCATCTACGAGCAGTACTTC. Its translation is CASSQESNSIYEQYF.

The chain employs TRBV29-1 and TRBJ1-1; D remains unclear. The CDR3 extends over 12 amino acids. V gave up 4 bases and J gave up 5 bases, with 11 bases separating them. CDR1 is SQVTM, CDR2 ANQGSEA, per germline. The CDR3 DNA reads TGCAGCGTTGGAGGGATGGAGACTGAAGCTTTCTTT. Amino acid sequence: CSVGGMETEAFF.

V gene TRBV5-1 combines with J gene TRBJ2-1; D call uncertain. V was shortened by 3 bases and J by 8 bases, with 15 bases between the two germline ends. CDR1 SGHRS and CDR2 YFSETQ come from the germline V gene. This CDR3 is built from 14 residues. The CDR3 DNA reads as TGCGCCAGCAGCTCCACCGGATTCATAGATGAGCAGTTCTTC. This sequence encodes CASSSTGFIDEQFF.

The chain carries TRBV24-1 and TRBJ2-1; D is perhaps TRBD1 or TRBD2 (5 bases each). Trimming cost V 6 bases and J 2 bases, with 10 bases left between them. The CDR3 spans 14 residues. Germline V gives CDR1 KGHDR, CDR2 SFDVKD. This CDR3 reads CATSWGTPYNEQFF. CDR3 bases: TGTGCCACCAGTTGGGGGACCCCCTACAATGAGCAGTTCTTC.

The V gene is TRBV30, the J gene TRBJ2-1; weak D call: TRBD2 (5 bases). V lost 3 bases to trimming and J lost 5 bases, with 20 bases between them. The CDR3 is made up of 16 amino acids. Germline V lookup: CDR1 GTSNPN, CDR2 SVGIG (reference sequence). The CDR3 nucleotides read TGTGCCTGGAGAGGGTCCAAGGGCGGGCTGAACAATGAGCAGTTCTTC. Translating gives CAWRGSKGGLNNEQFF. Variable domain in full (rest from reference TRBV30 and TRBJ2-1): SQTIHQWPATLVQPVGSPLSLECTVEGTSNPNLYWYRQAAGRGLQLLFYSVGIGQISSEVPQNLSASRPQDRQFILSSKKLLLSDSGFYLCAWRGSKGGLNNEQFFGPGTRLTVL.

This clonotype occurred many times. DNA for the CDR3: TGTGCCTGGAGTGATCCGGGTTCCTACAATCAGCCCCAGCATTTT. Protein product: CAWSDPGSYNQPQHF. This rearrangement joins TRBV30 to TRBJ1-5, with no clear D. V lost 1 base and J 3 bases, leaving 13 bases between the germline ends. The CDR3 consists of 15 residues. Per germline, CDR1 GTSNPN and CDR2 SVGIG (reference sequence). The entire variable domain, with the rest obtained from reference TRBV30 and TRBJ1-5, is as follows: SQTIHQWPATLVQPVGSPLSLECTVEGTSNPNLYWYRQAAGRGLQLLFYSVGIGQISSEVPQNLSASRPQDRQFILSSKKLLLSDSGFYLCAWSDPGSYNQPQHFGDGTRLSIL.

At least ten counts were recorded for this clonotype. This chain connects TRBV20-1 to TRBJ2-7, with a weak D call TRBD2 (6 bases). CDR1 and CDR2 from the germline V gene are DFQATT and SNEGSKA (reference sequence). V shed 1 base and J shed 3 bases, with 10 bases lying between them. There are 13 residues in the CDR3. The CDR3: CSARVTSSYEQYF. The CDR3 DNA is TGCAGTGCTAGAGTCACTAGCAGCTACGAGCAGTACTTC.

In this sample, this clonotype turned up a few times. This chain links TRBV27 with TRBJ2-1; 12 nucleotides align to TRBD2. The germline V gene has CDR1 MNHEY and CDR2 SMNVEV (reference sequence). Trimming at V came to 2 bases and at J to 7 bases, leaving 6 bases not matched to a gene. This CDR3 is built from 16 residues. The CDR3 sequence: CASSLPLAGGPNEQFF. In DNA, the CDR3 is TGTGCCAGCAGTTTACCGCTAGCGGGAGGGCCGAATGAGCAGTTCTTC.

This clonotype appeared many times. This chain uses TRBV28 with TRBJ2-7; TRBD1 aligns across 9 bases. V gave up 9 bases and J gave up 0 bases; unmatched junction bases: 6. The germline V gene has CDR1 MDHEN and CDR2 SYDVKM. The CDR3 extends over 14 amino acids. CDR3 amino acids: CASINRGLSYEQYF. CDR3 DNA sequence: TGTGCCAGTATCAACAGGGGGCTCTCCTACGAGCAGTACTTC.